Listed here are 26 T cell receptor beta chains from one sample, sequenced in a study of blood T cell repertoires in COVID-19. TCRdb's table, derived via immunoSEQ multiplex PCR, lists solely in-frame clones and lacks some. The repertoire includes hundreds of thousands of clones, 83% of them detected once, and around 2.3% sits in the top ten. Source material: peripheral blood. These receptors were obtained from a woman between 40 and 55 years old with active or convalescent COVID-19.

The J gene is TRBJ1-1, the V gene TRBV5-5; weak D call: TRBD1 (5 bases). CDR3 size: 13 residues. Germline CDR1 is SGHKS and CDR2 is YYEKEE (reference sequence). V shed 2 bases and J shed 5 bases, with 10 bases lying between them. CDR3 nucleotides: TGTGCCAGCAGCTTTAACGGGGGGACTGAAGCTTTCTTT. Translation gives CASSFNGGTEAFF.

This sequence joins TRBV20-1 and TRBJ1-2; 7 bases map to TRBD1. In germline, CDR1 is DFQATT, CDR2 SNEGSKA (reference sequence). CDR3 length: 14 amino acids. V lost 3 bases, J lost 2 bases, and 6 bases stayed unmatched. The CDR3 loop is CSASIRDRNYGYTF. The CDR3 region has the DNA TGCAGTGCTAGTATCCGGGACAGAAACTATGGCTACACCTTC.

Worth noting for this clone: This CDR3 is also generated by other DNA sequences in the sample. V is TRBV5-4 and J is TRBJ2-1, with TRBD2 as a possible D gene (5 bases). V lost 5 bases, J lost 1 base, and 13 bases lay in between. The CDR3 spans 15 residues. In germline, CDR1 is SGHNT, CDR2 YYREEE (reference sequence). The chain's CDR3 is CASSSGGVSYNEQFF. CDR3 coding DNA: TGTGCCAGCAGTTCTGGAGGAGTTTCCTACAATGAGCAGTTCTTC. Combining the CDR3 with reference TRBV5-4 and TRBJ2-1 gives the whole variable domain ETGVTQSPTHLIKTRGQQVTLRCSSQSGHNTVSWYQQALGQGPQFIFQYYREEENGRGNFPPRFSGLQFPNYSSELNVNALELDDSALYLCASSSGGVSYNEQFFGPGTRLTVL.

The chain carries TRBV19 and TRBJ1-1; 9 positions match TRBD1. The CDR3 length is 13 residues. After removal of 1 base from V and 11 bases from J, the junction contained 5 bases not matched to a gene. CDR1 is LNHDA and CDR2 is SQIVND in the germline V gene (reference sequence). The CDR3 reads CASSIGGDRGAFF. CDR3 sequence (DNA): TGTGCCAGTAGTATAGGGGGAGACAGGGGGGCTTTCTTT. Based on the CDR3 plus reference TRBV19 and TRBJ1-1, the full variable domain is DGGITQSPKYLFRKEGQNVTLSCEQNLNHDAMYWYRQDPGQGLRLIYYSQIVNDFQKGDIAEGYSVSREKKESFPLTVTSAQKNPTAFYLCASSIGGDRGAFFGQGTRLTVV.

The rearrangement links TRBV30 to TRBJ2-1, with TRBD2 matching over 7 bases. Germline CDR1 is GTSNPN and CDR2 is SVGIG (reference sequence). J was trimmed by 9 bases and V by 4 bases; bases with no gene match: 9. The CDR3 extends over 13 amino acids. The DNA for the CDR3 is TGTGCCTGGACCTGGGGAGGGCTGGGTGAGCAGTTCTTC. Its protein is CAWTWGGLGEQFF.

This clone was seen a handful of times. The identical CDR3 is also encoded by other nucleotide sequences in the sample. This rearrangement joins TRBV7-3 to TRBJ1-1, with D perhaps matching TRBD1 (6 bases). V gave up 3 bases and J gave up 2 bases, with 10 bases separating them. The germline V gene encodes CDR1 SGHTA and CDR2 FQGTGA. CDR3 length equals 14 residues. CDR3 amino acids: CASSLTGRNTEAFF. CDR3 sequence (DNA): TGTGCCAGCAGCTTGACAGGAAGAAACACTGAAGCTTTCTTT.

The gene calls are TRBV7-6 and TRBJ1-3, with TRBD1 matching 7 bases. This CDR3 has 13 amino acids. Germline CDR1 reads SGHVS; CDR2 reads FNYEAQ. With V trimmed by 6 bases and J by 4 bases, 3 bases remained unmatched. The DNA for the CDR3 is TGTGCCAGCAGGACAGGGTCAGGAAACACCATATATTTT. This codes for CASRTGSGNTIYF. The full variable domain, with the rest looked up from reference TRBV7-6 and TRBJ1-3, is GAGVSQSPRYKVTKRGQDVALRCDPISGHVSLYWYRQALGQGPEFLTYFNYEAQQDKSGLPNDRFSAERPEGSISTLTIQRTEQRDSAMYRCASRTGSGNTIYFGEGSWLTVV.

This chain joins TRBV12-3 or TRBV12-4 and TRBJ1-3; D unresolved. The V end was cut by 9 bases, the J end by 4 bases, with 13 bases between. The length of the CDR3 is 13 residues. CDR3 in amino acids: CASSRVKGNTIYF. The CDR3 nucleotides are TGTGCCAGTTCGAGGGTGAAGGGAAACACCATATATTTT.

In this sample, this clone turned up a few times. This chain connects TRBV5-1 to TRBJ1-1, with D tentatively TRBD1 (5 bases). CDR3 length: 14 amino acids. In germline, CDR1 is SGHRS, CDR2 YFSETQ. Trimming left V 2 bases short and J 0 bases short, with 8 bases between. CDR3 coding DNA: TGCGCCAGCAGCTTACAGGACATGAACACTGAAGCTTTCTTT. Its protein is CASSLQDMNTEAFF.

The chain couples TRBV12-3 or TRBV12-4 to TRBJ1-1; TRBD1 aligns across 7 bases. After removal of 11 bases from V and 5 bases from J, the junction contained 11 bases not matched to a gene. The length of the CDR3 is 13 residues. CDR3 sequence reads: CASTRGSRTEAFF. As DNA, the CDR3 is TGTGCCTCGACCAGGGGGAGTAGGACTGAAGCTTTCTTT.

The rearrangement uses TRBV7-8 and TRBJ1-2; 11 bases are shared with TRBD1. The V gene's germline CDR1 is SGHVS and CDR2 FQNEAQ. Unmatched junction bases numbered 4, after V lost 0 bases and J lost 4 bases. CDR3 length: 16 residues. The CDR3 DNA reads TGTGCCAGCAGCTTAGCGAGGACAGGGGGCGGCTATGGCTACACCTTC. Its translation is CASSLARTGGGYGYTF.

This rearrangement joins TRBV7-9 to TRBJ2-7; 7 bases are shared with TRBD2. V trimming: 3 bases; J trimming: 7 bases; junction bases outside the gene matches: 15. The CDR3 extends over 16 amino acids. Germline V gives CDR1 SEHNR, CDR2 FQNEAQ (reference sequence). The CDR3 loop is CASSLGGTGPSLEQYF. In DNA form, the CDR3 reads TGTGCCAGCAGCTTGGGAGGGACGGGGCCCAGTTTGGAGCAGTACTTC. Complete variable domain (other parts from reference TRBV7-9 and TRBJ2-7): DTGVSQNPRHKITKRGQNVTFRCDPISEHNRLYWYRQTLGQGPEFLTYFQNEAQLEKSRLLSDRFSAERPKGSFSTLEIQRTEQGDSAMYLCASSLGGTGPSLEQYFGPGTRLTVT.

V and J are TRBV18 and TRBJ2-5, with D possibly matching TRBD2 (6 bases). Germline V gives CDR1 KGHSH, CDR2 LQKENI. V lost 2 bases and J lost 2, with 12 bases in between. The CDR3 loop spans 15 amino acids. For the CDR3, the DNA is TGTGCCAGCTCACCATTGGGGGGATCTCAAGAGACCCAGTACTTC. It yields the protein CASSPLGGSQETQYF.

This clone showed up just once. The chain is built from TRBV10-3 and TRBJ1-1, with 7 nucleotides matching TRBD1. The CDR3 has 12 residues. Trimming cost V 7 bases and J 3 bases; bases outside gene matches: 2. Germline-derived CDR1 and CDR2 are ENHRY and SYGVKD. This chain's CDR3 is CAINDRDTEAFF. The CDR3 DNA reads TGTGCCATCAACGACAGGGACACTGAAGCTTTCTTT.

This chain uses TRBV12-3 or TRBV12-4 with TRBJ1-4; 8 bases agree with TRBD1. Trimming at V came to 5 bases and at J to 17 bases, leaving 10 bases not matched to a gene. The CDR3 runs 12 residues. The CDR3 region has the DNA TGTGCCAGCAGTGATCAGACAGGGGTGGGTTTTTTT. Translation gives CASSDQTGVGFF.

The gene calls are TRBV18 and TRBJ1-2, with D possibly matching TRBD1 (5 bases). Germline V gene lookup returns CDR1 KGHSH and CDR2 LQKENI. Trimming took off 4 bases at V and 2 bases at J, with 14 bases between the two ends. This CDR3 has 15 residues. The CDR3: CASSLDVGLNYGYTF. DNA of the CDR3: TGTGCCAGCTCACTCGACGTGGGGCTGAACTATGGCTACACCTTC. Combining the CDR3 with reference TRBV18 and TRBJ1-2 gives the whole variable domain NAGVMQNPRHLVRRRGQEARLRCSPMKGHSHVYWYRQLPEEGLKFMVYLQKENIIDESGMPKERFSAEFPKEGPSILRIQQVVRGDSAAYFCASSLDVGLNYGYTFGSGTRLTVV.

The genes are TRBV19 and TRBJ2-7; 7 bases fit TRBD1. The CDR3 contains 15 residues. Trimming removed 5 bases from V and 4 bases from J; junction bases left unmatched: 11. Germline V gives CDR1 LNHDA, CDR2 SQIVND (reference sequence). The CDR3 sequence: CASSAIPGQSYEQYF. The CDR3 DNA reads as TGTGCCAGTAGTGCCATACCGGGACAGAGTTACGAGCAGTACTTC. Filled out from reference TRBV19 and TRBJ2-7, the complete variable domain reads DGGITQSPKYLFRKEGQNVTLSCEQNLNHDAMYWYRQDPGQGLRLIYYSQIVNDFQKGDIAEGYSVSREKKESFPLTVTSAQKNPTAFYLCASSAIPGQSYEQYFGPGTRLTVT.

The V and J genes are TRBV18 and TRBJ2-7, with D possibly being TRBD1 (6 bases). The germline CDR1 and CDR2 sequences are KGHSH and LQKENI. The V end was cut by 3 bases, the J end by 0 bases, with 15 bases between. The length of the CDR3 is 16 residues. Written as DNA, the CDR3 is TGTGCCAGCTCACCGCCGCCGGGACATAGCTCCTACGAGCAGTACTTC. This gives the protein CASSPPPGHSSYEQYF.

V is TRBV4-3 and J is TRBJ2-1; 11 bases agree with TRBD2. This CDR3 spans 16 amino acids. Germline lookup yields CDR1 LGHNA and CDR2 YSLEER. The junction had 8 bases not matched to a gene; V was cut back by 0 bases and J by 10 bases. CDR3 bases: TGCGCCAGCAGCCAAGATGGAATAGCGGGGGGGGAGGAGCAGTTCTTC. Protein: CASSQDGIAGGEEQFF.

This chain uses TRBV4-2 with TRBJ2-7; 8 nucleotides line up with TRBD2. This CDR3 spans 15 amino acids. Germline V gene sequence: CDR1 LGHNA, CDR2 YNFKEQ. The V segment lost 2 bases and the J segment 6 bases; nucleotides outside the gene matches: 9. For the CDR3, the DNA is TGTGCCAGCAGCCAACTGGGGGCGGGAGGTGGCGAGCAGTACTTC. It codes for CASSQLGAGGGEQYF.

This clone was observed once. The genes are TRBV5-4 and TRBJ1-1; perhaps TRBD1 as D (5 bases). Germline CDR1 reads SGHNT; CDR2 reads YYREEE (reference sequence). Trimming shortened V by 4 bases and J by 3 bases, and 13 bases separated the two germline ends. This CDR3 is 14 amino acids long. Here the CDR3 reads CASSTGQGYTEAFF. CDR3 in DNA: TGTGCCAGCAGCACCGGACAAGGGTACACTGAAGCTTTCTTT.

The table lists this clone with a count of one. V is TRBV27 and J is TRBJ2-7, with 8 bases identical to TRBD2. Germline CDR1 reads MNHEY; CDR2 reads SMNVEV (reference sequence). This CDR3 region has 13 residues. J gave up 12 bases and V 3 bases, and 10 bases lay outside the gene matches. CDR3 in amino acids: CASSFELADSPYF. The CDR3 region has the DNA TGTGCCAGCAGTTTCGAACTAGCGGACTCTCCGTACTTC.

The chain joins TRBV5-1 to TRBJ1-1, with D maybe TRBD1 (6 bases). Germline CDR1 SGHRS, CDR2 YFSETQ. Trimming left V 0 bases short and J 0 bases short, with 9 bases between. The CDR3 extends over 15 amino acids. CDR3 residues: CASSLVGGVNTEAFF. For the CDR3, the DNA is TGCGCCAGCAGCTTGGTTGGGGGCGTGAACACTGAAGCTTTCTTT.

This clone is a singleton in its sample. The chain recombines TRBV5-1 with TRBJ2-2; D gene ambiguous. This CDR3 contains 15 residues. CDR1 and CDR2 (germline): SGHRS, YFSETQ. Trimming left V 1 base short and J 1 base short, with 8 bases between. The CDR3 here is CASSLLSVNTGELFF. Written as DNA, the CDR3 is TGCGCCAGCAGCTTGTTATCGGTGAACACCGGGGAGCTGTTTTTT.

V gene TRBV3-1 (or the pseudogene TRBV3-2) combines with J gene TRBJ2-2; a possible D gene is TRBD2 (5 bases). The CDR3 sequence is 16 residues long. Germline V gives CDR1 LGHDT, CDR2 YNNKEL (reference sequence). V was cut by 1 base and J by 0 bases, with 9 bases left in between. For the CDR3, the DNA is TGTGCCAGCAGCCAAGGGGCGAGGGCGAACACCGGGGAGCTGTTTTTT. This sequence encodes CASSQGARANTGELFF.

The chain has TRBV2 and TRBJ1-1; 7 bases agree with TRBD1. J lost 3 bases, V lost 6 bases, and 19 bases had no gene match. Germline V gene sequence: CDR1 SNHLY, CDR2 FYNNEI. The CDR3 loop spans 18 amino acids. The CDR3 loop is CASSETSGQPFHYTEAFF. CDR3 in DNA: TGTGCCAGCAGCGAAACCTCGGGACAGCCCTTCCATTACACTGAAGCTTTCTTT.